The 3 T cell receptor beta chains below all came from one sample that was sequenced in a study of T cell responses to AZD1222 COVID-19 vaccine. Generated by immunoSEQ multiplex PCR, the TCRdb table keeps only in-frame clones and is missing some. The profile shows 90,000 to 100,000 clones, around nine tenths of them singletons. Sequencing was performed on peripheral blood, taken on day 0 of AZD1222 vaccination. The receptors come from an adult in good health.

The chain couples TRBV9 to TRBJ1-4; TRBD1 is a possible D gene (6 bases). Trimming took 2 bases from V and 3 from J, leaving 11 bases between them. The CDR3 is made up of 15 amino acids. Germline CDR1 and CDR2: SGDLS and YYNGEE. CDR3 sequence (DNA): TGTGCCAGCAGCGTGAGTCAGGGGTCTAATGAAAAACTGTTTTTT. Translation gives CASSVSQGSNEKLFF.

The chain combines TRBV5-8 with TRBJ2-7; D is undetermined. Between the trimmed V and J ends, which lost 2 bases and 1 base, there was a span of 13 bases. The germline V gene encodes CDR1 SGHTS and CDR2 YDEGEE. CDR3 size: 15 residues. The CDR3 nucleotides read TGTGCCAGCAGCTTCGCACCAGACGGATCCTACGAGCAGTACTTC. Translated, it gives CASSFAPDGSYEQYF.

The chain has TRBV18 and TRBJ1-1, with D perhaps TRBD1 (6 bases). The CDR3 totals 15 residues. The V and J ends lost 3 bases and 7 bases respectively, with 18 bases between them. Germline values: CDR1 KGHSH, CDR2 LQKENI. For the CDR3, the DNA is TGTGCCAGCTCACCGGCGGCGGGGGCCACACTTGAAGCTTTCTTT. Encoded protein: CASSPAAGATLEAFF.